This T cell receptor (beta chain) was documented in a study of cytomegalovirus exposure and HLA in healthy donors. Study-level findings and limits: Many donors shared some public TCRs, even though most TCR sequences were rare. First-cohort TCR clusters were later found to tend to co-occur in the roughly 130 validation repertoires. Testing in vitro showed three CMV-associated chains specific for CMV antigens.

Concerning this clone itself: The antigen is unknown.

Some clones are missing from TCRdb's copy, which holds only in-frame ones; the method was immunoSEQ multiplex PCR. In the table there are some 330,000 clones, about nine tenths of which are singletons. This CDR3 contains 11 residues. In germline, CDR1 is MNHNY, CDR2 SVGAGI (reference sequence). V lost 8 bases to trimming and J lost 12 bases; unmatched junction nucleotides: 5. The study drew the donors from its approximately 110-subject validation cohort, separate from the roughly 700-subject first cohort. The chain is built from TRBV6-6 and TRBJ1-2; 11 positions agree with TRBD1. The sample was PBMCs. The receptor's source is a woman aged 18-29 years in good health and CMV-seronegative. CDR3 amino acids: CASGQGALDTF. The CDR3 region has the DNA TGTGCCAGCGGACAGGGGGCTTTAGACACCTTC.